This TCR beta chain was captured by sequencing in a study of glioma-infiltrating T cells. Amplification of TCR alpha and beta CDR3 regions from RNA used iRepertoire nested multiplex PCR. MiXCR, applied by TCRdb to the multiplex PCR reads, yields one record per CDR3 protein. The sample lists fewer than 55,000 distinct CDR3 sequences, approximately 20% occurring once. The clonotype originates from a human donor with low-grade glioma or glioblastoma, undergoing nonglioma brain surgery, or in good health (not recorded which). Sequences were obtained from glioma tissue, nonneoplastic brain tissue, or PBMCs (not recorded which).

The CDR3 spells CASSPTGSVGEQFF. CDR3 nucleotides: TGTGCCAGCAGTCCTACAGGGAGTGTGGGTGAGCAGTTCTTC. This chain connects TRBV25-1 to TRBJ2-1; a weak D match, TRBD1 (6 bases). In germline, CDR1 is MGHDK, CDR2 SYGVNS. V lost 5 bases to trimming and J lost 9 bases, with 17 bases between them. This CDR3 is built from 14 residues. The whole variable domain, filled in from reference TRBV25-1 and TRBJ2-1, reads EADIYQTPRYLVIGTGKKITLECSQTMGHDKMYWYQQDPGMELHLIHYSYGVNSTEKGDLSSESTVSRIRTEHFPLTLESARPSHTSQYLCASSPTGSVGEQFFGPGTRLTVL.